This T cell receptor (beta chain) was observed in a study of T-cell reconstitution after alpha-beta-depleted transplantation in children. A library of TCRbeta sequences, prepared with unique molecular identifiers, was generated. TCRdb redid the calling of the PCR reads with MiXCR, one entry per CDR3 protein. The table shows about 980,000 distinct CDR3 sequences, with around 30% occurring only once. This clonotype was counted a few times. V dropped 0 bases and J dropped 10 bases, with 13 bases sitting between them. Germline V gene lookup returns CDR1 DFQATT and CDR2 SNEGSKA (reference sequence). This CDR3 has 13 residues.

This receptor was identified in a boy in the first two years of life who had a stem cell transplant for SCID, so the T cells may come from the graft donor. Material: PBMCs, mostly from graft donor cells, obtained 360 days after TCRalphabeta/CD19-depleted stem cell transplant. The gene calls are TRBV20-1 and TRBJ2-1, with unresolved D. The CDR3 reads CSARDPGKREQFF. The CDR3 bases are TGCAGTGCTAGAGATCCGGGCAAGCGAGAGCAGTTCTTC.